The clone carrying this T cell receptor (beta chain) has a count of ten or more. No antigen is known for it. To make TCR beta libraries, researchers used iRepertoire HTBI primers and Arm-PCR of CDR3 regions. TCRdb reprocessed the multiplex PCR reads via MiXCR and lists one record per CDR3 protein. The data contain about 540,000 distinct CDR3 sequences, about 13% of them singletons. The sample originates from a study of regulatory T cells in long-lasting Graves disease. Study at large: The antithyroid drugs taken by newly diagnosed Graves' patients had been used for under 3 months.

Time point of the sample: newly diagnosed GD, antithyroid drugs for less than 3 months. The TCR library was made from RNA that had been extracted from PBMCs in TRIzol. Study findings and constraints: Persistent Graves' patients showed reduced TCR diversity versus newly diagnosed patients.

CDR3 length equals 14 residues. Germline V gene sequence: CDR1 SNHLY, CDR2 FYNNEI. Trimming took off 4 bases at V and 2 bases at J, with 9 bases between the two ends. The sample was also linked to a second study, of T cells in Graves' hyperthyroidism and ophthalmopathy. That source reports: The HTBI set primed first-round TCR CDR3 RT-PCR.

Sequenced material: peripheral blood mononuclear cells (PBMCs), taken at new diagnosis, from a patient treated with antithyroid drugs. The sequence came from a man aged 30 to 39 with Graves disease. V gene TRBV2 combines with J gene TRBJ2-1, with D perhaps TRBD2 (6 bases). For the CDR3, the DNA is TGTGCCAGCAGTGCCGGGAGCCCCTACAATGAGCAGTTCTTC. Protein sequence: CASSAGSPYNEQFF. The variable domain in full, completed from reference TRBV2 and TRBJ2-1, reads EPEVTQTPSHQVTQMGQEVILRCVPISNHLYFYWYRQILGQKVEFLVSFYNNEISEKSEIFDDQFSVERPDGSNFTLKIRSTKLEDSAMYFCASSAGSPYNEQFFGPGTRLTVL.